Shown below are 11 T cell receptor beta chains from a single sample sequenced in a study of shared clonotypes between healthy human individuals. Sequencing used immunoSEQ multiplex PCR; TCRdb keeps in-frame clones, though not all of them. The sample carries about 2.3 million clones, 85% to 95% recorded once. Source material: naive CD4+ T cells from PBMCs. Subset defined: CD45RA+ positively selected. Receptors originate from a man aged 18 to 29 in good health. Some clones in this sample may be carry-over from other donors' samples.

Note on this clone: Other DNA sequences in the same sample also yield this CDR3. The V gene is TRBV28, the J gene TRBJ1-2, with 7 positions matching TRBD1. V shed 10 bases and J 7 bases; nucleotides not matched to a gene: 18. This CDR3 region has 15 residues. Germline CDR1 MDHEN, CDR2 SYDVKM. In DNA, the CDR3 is TGTGCCACCCTTTTACCGAACAGGGGACCGGCTGGCTACACCTTC. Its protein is CATLLPNRGPAGYTF.

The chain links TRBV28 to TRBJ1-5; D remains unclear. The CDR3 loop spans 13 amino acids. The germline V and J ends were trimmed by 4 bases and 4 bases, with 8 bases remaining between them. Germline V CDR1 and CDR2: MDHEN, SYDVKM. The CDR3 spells CASSWQLNQPQHF. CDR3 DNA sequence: TGTGCCAGCAGTTGGCAGTTAAATCAGCCCCAGCATTTT.

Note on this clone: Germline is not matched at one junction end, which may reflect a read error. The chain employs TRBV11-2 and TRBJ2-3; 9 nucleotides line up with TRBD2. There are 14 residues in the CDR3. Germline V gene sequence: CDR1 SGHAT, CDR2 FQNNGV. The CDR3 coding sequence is TGTGCCAGCAACTTAGCGGGGGGCACAGATACGCAGTATTTT. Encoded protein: CASNLAGGTDTQYF. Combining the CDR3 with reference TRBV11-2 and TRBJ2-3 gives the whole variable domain EAGVAQSPRYKIIEKRQSVAFWCNPISGHATLYWYQQILGQGPKLLIQFQNNGVVDDSQLPKDRFSAERLKGVDSTLKIQPAKLEDSAVYLCASNLAGGTDTQYFGPGTRLTVL.

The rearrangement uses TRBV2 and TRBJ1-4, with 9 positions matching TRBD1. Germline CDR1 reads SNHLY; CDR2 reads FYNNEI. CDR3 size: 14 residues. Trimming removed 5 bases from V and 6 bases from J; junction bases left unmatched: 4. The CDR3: CASSLQGADEKLFF. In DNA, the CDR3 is TGTGCCAGCAGTTTACAGGGGGCTGATGAAAAACTGTTTTTT.

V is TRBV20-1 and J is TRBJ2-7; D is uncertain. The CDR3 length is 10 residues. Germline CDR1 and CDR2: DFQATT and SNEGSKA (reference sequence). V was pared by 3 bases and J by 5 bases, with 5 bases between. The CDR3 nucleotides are TGCAGTGCTAGTTGGAACGAGCAGTACTTC. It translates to CSASWNEQYF.

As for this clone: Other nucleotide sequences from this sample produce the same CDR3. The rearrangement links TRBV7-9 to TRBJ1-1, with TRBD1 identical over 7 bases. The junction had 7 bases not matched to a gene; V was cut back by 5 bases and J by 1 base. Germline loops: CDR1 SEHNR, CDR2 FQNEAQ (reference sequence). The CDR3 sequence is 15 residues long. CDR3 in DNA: TGTGCCAGCAGCCCCCGAAGACAGGGGAACACTGAAGCTTTCTTT. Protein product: CASSPRRQGNTEAFF.

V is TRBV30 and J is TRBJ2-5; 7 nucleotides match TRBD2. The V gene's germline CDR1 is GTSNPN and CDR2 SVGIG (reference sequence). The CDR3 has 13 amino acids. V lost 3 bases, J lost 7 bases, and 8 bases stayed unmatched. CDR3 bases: TGTGCCTGGAGGCCGCCGGGAGGTGCGACCCAGTACTTC. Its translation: CAWRPPGGATQYF.

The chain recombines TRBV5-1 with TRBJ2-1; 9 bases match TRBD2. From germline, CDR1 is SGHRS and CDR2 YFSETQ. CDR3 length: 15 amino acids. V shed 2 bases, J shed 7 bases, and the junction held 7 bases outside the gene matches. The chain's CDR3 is CASSFIAGAANEQFF. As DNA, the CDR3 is TGCGCCAGCAGCTTTATAGCGGGAGCGGCGAATGAGCAGTTCTTC.

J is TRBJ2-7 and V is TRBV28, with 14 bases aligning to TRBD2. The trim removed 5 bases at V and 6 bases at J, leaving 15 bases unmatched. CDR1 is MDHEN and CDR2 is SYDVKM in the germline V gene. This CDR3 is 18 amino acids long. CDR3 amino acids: CASSGGTSGSRRPTEQYF. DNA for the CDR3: TGTGCCAGCAGTGGAGGGACTAGCGGGAGCCGACGACCGACCGAGCAGTACTTC. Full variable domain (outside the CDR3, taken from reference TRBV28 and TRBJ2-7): DVKVTQSSRYLVKRTGEKVFLECVQDMDHENMFWYRQDPGLGLRLIYFSYDVKMKEKGDIPEGYSVSREKKERFSLILESASTNQTSMYLCASSGGTSGSRRPTEQYFGPGTRLTVT.

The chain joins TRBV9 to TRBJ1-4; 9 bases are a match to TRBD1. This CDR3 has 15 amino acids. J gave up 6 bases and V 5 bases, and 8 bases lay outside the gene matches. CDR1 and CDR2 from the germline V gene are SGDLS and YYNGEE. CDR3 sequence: CASSINTGGDEKLFF. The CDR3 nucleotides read TGTGCCAGCAGTATTAATACAGGGGGCGATGAAAAACTGTTTTTT.

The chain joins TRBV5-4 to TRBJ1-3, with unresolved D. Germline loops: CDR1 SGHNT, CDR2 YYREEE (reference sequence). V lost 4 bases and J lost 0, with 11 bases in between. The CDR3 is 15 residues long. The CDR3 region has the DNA TGTGCCAGCAGCCTGAGGGAGAGCTCTGGAAACACCATATATTTT. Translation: CASSLRESSGNTIYF.